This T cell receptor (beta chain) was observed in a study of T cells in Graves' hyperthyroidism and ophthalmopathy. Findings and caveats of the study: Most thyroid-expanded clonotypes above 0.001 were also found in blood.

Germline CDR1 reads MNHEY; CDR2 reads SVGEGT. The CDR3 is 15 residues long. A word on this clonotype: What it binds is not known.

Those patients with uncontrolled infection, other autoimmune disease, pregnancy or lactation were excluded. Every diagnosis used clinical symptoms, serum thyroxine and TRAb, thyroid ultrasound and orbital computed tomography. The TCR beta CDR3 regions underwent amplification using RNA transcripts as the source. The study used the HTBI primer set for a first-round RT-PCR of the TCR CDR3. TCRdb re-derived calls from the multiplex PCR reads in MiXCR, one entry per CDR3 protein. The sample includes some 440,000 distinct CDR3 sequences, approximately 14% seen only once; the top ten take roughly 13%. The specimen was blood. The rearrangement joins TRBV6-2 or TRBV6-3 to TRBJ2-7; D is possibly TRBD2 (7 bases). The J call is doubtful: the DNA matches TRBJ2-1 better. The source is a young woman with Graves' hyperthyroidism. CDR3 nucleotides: TGTGCCAGCAGCCAAGATGGGGGGGGCTCCTACGAGCAGTTCTTC. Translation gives CASSQDGGGSYEQFF.